This entry lists 3 T cell receptor beta chains sequenced from one sample in a study of blood T cells in healthy people across ages. The authors ran a second PCR of roughly 6 to 12 cycles using a sample-barcoded 5' primer and a J-beta primer mix. TCRdb ran MiXCR on the 5' RACE reads and lists one entry per CDR3 protein. The repertoire includes 1.8 million or so distinct CDR3 sequences, roughly 43% of them detected once, and roughly 24% sits in the top ten. Sequencing input: blood. Receptors were obtained from a human donor in good health.

The rearrangement uses TRBV5-1 and TRBJ1-4; perhaps TRBD1 as D (6 bases). CDR1 and CDR2 from the germline V gene are SGHRS and YFSETQ. Trimming left V 3 bases short and J 0 bases short, with 12 bases between. This CDR3 has 16 residues. CDR3 in DNA: TGCGCCAGCAGCTGGCAGGGGAGCACAACTAATGAAAAACTGTTTTTT. This sequence encodes CASSWQGSTTNEKLFF.

This clonotype was observed a few times. This chain links TRBV9 with TRBJ2-5, with D maybe TRBD1 (6 bases). Trimming took off 0 bases at V and 5 bases at J, with 14 bases between the two ends. CDR1 is SGDLS, CDR2 YYNGEE, per germline. This CDR3 is 15 amino acids long. CDR3 bases: TGTGCCAGCAGCGTAGAGACCCAGGGGTGGGAGACCCAGTACTTC. This sequence encodes CASSVETQGWETQYF.

The chain employs TRBV7-9 and TRBJ2-3; D is undetermined. This CDR3 spans 12 amino acids. The germline CDR1 and CDR2 sequences are SEHNR and FQNEAQ (reference sequence). Trimming cost V 3 bases and J 7 bases, with 8 bases left between them. The CDR3 DNA follows: TGTGCCAGCAGCTTGCCCCCCAATACGCAGTATTTT. It is translated as CASSLPPNTQYF.